This TCR beta chain was obtained from a study of cytomegalovirus exposure and HLA in healthy donors. Study-wide results and limits: Usually a TCR sequence was rare, but some public TCRs were found in many donors. Around 18,000 TCR beta sequences were associated with HLA alleles at 0.05 false discovery rate in a later analysis. The presence/absence work took it that sequencing depth was about the same across donors.

The CDR3 has 13 amino acids. V was pared by 6 bases and J by 5 bases, with 10 bases between. Germline CDR1 is SNHLY and CDR2 is FYNNEI. The primer mix had 60 Vbeta and 13 Jbeta primers. Clones were sequenced by immunoSEQ multiplex PCR, and TCRdb holds only the in-frame ones, with some missing. The sample shows about 120,000 clones, and around 3.5% sits with its ten largest clones. Nominal health characterized the donors when sampled, though unrecorded immune exposures were likely. Remarks on this clone: What it binds is not known.

The chain combines TRBV2 with TRBJ1-4; D may be TRBD1 (6 bases). Sequences were obtained from PBMCs. This TCR was sampled from a man in his thirties or forties in good health and CMV-seronegative. CDR3 residues: CASSRTENEKLFF. Written as DNA, the CDR3 is TGTGCCAGCAGCCGGACAGAGAATGAAAAACTGTTTTTT. The full variable domain, completed using reference TRBV2 and TRBJ1-4, is EPEVTQTPSHQVTQMGQEVILRCVPISNHLYFYWYRQILGQKVEFLVSFYNNEISEKSEIFDDQFSVERPDGSNFTLKIRSTKLEDSAMYFCASSRTENEKLFFGSGTQLSVL.